The entry below describes one T cell receptor (beta chain). With 3 bases clipped from V and 9 bases from J, the junction kept 9 bases outside the gene matches. Germline CDR1 and CDR2: KGHSH and LQKENI. The CDR3 covers 14 residues. The data originate from a study of T cells in Graves' hyperthyroidism and ophthalmopathy. Study at large: Upon initial diagnosis and before any treatment, peripheral blood was collected.

The investigators amplified TCR beta CDR3 regions from RNA transcripts. A first-round RT-PCR of the TCR CDR3 used the HTBI primer set. TCRdb reanalysed the multiplex PCR reads using MiXCR and keeps one entry per CDR3 protein. The profile shows around 620,000 distinct CDR3 sequences, 14% of them singletons. This TCR came from a woman aged 18-29 years with Graves' ophthalmopathy. Sequencing used blood. The J gene is TRBJ1-1, the V gene TRBV18; 8 positions agree with TRBD1. CDR3 amino acids: CASSPNTQGAQAFF. CDR3 bases: TGTGCCAGCTCACCTAACACTCAGGGGGCGCAAGCTTTCTTT.